This TCR beta chain was observed in a study of molecular identifiers for immune sequencing clone quantification. Study details: Within a replicate experiment, RNA obtained from either approximately 22,000 or 94,000 naive CD8 cells was divided into five aliquots, and four of those aliquots were then sequenced.

Trimming pared 0 bases from V and 0 bases from J, leaving 10 bases between. This CDR3 is built from 16 residues. Germline V gives CDR1 LGHNA, CDR2 YSLEER. TCRdb re-derived calls from the PCR reads in MiXCR, one entry per CDR3 protein. The table lists around 460,000 distinct CDR3 sequences, around 21% of them singletons. About this clonotype: Its antigen is unknown.

The sorting of naive CD8 T cells used the CD8+CD4-CCR7+CD45RA+ phenotype. Points from the study as a whole: The study reportedly detected spiked Jurkat TCR RNA from one cell among about 1 million naive cells. Barcode sharing among identical TCR molecules could make large clones appear smaller.

The origin of this receptor is a human donor in good health. Some libraries in this study had Jurkat cell RNA spiked in. The sample comprised naive CD8+ T cells from blood, with Jurkat cell RNA spiked in. Specified subset: FACS-sorted CD8+CD4-CCR7+CD45RA+ naive T cells. The genes are TRBV4-3 and TRBJ2-3, with a weak D call TRBD1 (5 bases). The CDR3 loop reads CASSQDSYRSTDTQYF. CDR3 coding DNA: TGCGCCAGCAGCCAAGATAGTTACAGGAGCACAGATACGCAGTATTTT.